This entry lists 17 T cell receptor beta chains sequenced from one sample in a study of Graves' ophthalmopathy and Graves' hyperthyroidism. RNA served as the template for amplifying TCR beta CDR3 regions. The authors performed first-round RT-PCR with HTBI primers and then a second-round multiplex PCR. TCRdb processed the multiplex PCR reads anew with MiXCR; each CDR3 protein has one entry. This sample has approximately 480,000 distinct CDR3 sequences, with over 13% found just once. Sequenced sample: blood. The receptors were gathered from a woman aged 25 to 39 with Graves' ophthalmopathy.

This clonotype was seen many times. CDR3 amino acids: CASSFSGSSNQPQHF. Written as DNA, the CDR3 is TGTGCCAGCAGTTTTTCAGGATCGAGCAATCAGCCCCAGCATTTT. This sequence joins TRBV12-3 or TRBV12-4 and TRBJ1-5; D gene unclear. This CDR3 spans 15 amino acids. Trimming took off 3 bases at V and 1 base at J, with 10 bases between the two ends.

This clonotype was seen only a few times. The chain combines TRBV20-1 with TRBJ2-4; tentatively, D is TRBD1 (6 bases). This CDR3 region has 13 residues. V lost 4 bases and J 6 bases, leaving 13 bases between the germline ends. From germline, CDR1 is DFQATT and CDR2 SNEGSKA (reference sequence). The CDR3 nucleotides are TGCAGTGCTACTCAGGGGAGAAGAAACATTCAGTACTTC. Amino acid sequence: CSATQGRRNIQYF.

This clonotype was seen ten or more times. The DNA of the CDR3 is TGTGCCAGCAGGATCGACAGGGGGAATTGGAGGGAGCTGTTTTTT. Translated: CASRIDRGNWRELFF. The chain combines TRBV6-1 with TRBJ2-2; 9 bases are a match to TRBD1. Looked up from germline, CDR1 is MNHNS and CDR2 is SASEGT. The CDR3 is made up of 15 amino acids. Unmatched junction bases numbered 11, after V lost 6 bases and J lost 9 bases.

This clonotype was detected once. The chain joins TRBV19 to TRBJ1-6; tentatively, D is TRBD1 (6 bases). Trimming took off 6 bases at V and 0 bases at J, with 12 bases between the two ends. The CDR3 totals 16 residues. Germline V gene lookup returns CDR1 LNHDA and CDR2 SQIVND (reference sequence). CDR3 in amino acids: CASSDRSSSYNSPLHF. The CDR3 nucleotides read TGTGCCAGTAGCGACAGGTCGAGCTCCTATAATTCACCCCTCCACTTT.

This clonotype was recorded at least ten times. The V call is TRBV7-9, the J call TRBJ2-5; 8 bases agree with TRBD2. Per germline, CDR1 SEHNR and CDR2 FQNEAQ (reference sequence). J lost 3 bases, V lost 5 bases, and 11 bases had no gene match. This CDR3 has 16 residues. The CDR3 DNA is TGTGCCAGCAGCCCCGGTGGGCGGGAGGCCGAAGAGACCCAGTACTTC. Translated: CASSPGGREAEETQYF.

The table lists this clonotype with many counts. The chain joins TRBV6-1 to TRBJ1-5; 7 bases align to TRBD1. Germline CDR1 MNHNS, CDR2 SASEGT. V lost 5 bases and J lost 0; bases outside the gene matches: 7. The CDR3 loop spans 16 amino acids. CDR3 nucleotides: TGTGCCAGCAGTATCCAGGACAGGCGTAGCAATCAGCCCCAGCATTTT. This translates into CASSIQDRRSNQPQHF.

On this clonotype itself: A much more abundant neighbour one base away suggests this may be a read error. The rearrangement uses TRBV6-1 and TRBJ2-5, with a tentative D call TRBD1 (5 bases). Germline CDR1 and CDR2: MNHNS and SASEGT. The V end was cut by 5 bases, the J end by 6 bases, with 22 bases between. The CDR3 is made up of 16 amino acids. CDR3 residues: CASSPAGYRLRKTQYF. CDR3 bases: TGTGCCAGCAGTCCCGCCGGCTACAGGCTTCGGAAGACCCAGTACTTC.

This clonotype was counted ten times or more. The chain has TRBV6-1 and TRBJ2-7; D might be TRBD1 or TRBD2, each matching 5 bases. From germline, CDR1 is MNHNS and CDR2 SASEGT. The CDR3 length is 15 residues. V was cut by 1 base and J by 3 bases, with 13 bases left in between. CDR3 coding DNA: TGTGCCAGCAGTGAAGATGCCGGGACCCACTACGAGCAGTACTTC. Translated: CASSEDAGTHYEQYF.

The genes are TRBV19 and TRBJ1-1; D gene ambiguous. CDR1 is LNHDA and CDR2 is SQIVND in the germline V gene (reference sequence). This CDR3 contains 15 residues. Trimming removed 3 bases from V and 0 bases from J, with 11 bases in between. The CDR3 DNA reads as TGTGCCAGTAGTATTCAGCCGGGGTTGAACACTGAAGCTTTCTTT. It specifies CASSIQPGLNTEAFF.

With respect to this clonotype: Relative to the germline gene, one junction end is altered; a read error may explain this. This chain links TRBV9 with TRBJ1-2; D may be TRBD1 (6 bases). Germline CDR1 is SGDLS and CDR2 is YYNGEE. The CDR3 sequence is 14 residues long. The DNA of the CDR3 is TGTGCCAGCAGCGCTTTACAGGGAACCTATGGCTTCACCTTC. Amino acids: CASSALQGTYGFTF.

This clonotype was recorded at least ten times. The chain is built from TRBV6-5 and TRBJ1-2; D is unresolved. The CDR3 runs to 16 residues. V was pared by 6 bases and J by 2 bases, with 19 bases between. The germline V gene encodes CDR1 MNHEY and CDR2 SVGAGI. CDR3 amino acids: CASRAPGSSGNYGYTF. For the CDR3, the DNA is TGTGCCAGCAGAGCCCCGGGGTCAAGCGGGAACTATGGCTACACCTTC.

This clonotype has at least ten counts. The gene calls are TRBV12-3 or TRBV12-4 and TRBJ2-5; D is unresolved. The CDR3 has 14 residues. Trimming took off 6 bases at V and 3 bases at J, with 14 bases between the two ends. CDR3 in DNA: TGTGCCAGCAGCCTTACATCTAGAAAAGAGACCCAGTACTTC. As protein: CASSLTSRKETQYF.

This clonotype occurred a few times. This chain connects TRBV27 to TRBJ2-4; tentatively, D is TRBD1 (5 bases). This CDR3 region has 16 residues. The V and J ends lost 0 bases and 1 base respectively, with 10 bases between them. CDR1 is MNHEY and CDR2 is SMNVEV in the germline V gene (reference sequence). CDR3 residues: CASSLSQGLAKNIQYF. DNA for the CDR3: TGTGCCAGCAGTTTATCTCAGGGTCTCGCCAAAAACATTCAGTACTTC.

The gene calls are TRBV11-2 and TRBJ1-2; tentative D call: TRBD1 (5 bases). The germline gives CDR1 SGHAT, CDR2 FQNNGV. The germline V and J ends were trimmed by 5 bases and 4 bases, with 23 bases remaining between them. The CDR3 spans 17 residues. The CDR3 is CASSPRAIYAGGYGYTF. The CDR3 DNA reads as TGTGCCAGCAGCCCCAGGGCGATTTATGCGGGCGGCTATGGCTACACCTTC.

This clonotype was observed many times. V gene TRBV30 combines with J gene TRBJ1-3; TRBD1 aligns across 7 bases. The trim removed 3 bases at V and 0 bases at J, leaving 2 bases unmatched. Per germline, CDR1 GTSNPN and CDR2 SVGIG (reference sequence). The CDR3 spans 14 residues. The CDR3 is CAWRDRPSGNTIYF. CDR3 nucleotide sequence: TGTGCCTGGAGGGACAGGCCCTCTGGAAACACCATATATTTT. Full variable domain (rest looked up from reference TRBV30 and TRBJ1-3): SQTIHQWPATLVQPVGSPLSLECTVEGTSNPNLYWYRQAAGRGLQLLFYSVGIGQISSEVPQNLSASRPQDRQFILSSKKLLLSDSGFYLCAWRDRPSGNTIYFGEGSWLTVV.

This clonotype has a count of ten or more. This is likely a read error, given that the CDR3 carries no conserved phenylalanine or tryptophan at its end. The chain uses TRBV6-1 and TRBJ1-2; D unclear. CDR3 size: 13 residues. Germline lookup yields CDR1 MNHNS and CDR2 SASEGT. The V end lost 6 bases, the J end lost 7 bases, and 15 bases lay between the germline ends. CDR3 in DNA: TGTGCCAGCAGCCTGCGGTCTGGAAGTGGCTACACCCTC. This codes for CASSLRSGSGYTL.

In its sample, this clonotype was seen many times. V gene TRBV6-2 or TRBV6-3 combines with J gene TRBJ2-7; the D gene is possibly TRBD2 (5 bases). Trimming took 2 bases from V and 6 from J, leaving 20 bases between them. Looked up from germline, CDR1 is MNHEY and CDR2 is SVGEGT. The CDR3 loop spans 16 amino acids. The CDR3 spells CASSYPTGETRAEQYF. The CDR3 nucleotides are TGTGCCAGCAGTTACCCGACCGGAGAAACTAGGGCCGAGCAGTACTTC.